The sequence of this T cell receptor (beta chain) was determined in a study of blood T cell repertoires in COVID-19. Study-wide context: Sites in the United States, Italy and Spain provided acute and convalescent COVID-19 samples. From T cells, B-cell-depleted T cells, or PBMCs came the material, which was cDNA or gDNA.

The CDR3 spans 11 residues. Trimming removed 6 bases from V and 6 bases from J; junction bases left unmatched: 2. Per the germline V gene, CDR1 is MNHEY and CDR2 is SVGEGT. Turning to this clone: The sample has other DNA sequences that encode this CDR3 too.

As processed by the authors: Researchers report that nucleated cell counts were estimated from reference gene primer amplification. Sequencing used immunoSEQ multiplex PCR; TCRdb keeps in-frame clones, though not all of them. D and trimming were read from the DNA, whereas the V and J calls and clone size are those reported in that table. The table includes around 260,000 clones, around 87% detected once. This chain uses TRBV6-2 or TRBV6-3 with TRBJ2-7; 7 bases align to TRBD1. Sample: peripheral blood. This receptor was identified in a man between 18 and 35 years old with active or convalescent COVID-19. The CDR3 sequence: CASSPGGEQYF. In nucleotides, the CDR3 is TGTGCCAGCAGCCCAGGGGGCGAGCAGTACTTC.